This TCR beta chain stems from a study of control samples from healthy donors and cancer patients. Method: immunoSEQ multiplex PCR; TCRdb's copy keeps in-frame clones and lacks some. The data contain tens of thousands of clones, around 83% of them seen just once; the ten biggest clones take up around 1.3%. Trimming took 3 bases from V and 6 from J, leaving 15 bases between them. In germline, CDR1 is SNHLY, CDR2 FYNNEI. CDR3 length equals 15 residues. The chain joins TRBV2 to TRBJ1-5; D is possibly TRBD1 (6 bases). The material sequenced was blood. The sequence was collected from a woman aged 45-59 years in good health. The CDR3 here is CASSEEQGASQPQHF. The DNA for the CDR3 is TGTGCCAGCAGTGAGGAACAGGGTGCTTCTCAGCCCCAGCATTTT.